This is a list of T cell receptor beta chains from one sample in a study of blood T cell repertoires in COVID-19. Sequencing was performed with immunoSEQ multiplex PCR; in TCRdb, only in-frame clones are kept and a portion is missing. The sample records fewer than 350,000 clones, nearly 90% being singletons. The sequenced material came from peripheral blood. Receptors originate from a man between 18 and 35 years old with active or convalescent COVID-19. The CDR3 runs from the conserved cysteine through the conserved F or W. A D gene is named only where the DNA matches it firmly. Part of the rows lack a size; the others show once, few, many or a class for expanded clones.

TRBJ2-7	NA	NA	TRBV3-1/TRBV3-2	CASSQGLFVQGTHEQYF	TGTGCCAGCAGCCAAGGTTTATTTGTTCAGGGAACCCACGAGCAGTACTTC
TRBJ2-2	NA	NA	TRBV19	CASSIDDNPGELFF	TGTGCCAGTAGTATAGATGACAACCCCGGGGAGCTGTTTTTT
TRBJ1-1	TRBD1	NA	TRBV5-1	CASSWDRILGENTEAFF	TGCGCCAGCAGCTGGGACAGAATCCTCGGAGAGAACACTGAAGCTTTCTTT
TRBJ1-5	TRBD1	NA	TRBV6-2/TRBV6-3	CASSYPPGGNQPQHF	TGTGCCAGCAGTTACCCCCCAGGGGGAAATCAGCCCCAGCATTTT
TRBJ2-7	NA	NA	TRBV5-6	CASSLAGSREQYF	TGTGCCAGCAGCTTGGCCGGGAGTCGCGAGCAGTACTTC
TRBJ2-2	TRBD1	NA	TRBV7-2	CASSNRGLNTGELFF	TGTGCCAGCAGTAACAGGGGTTTGAACACCGGGGAGCTGTTTTTT
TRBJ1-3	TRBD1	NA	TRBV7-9	CASSSPGTGGTGNTIYF	TGTGCCAGCAGCTCACCCGGGACAGGGGGCACCGGAAACACCATATATTTT
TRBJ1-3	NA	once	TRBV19	CASSMYRAGGNTIYF	TGTGCCAGTAGTATGTACAGGGCCGGCGGAAACACCATATATTTT
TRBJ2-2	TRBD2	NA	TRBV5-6	CASSLGSGRENGELFF	TGTGCCAGCAGCTTGGGATCAGGGCGGGAGAACGGGGAGCTGTTTTTT
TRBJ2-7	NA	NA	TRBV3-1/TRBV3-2	CASSQGGSEQYF	TGTGCCAGCAGCCAAGGAGGCTCCGAGCAGTACTTC
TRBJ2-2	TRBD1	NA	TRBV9	CASSFPRSGTVNGAGELFF	TGTGCCAGCAGCTTCCCCCGATCCGGGACAGTGAATGGTGCCGGGGAGCTGTTTTTT
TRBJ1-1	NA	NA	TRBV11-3	CASSLGRWNTEAFF	TGTGCCAGCAGCTTAGGGAGATGGAACACTGAAGCTTTCTTT
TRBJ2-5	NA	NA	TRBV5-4	CASSLSAGQETQYF	TGTGCCAGCAGCTTGTCCGCGGGCCAAGAGACCCAGTACTTC
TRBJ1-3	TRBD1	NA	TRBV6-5	CASSSDRAGNTIYF	TGTGCCAGCAGTTCGGACAGGGCTGGAAACACCATATATTTT
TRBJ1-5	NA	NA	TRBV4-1	CASSQDTGQPQHF	TGCGCCAGCAGCCAAGATACCGGGCAGCCCCAGCATTTT
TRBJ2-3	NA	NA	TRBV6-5	CASSQDSFSPDTQYF	TGTGCCAGCAGCCAGGACAGTTTTTCCCCAGATACGCAGTATTTT
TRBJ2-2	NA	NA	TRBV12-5	CASGLPTTGGGELFF	TGTGCTAGTGGTTTACCCACGACAGGCGGCGGGGAGCTGTTTTTT
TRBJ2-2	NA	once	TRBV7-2	CASSPGRATGELFF	TGTGCCAGCAGCCCCGGTCGAGCCACCGGGGAGCTGTTTTTT
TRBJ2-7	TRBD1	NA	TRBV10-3	CAISGGQGLNYEQYF	TGTGCCATCAGTGGGGGACAGGGGTTGAACTACGAGCAGTACTTC
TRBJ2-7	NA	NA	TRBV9	CASSVGGPYSYEQYF	TGTGCCAGCAGCGTAGGTGGGCCCTATTCCTACGAGCAGTACTTC
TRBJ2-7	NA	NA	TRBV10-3	CAISELSGSLEQYF	TGTGCCATCAGTGAGTTATCGGGTTCGCTCGAGCAGTACTTC
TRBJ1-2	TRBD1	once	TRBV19	CASSPGQGAWYGYTF	TGTGCCAGTAGCCCGGGACAGGGGGCTTGGTATGGCTACACCTTC
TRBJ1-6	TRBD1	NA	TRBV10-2	CASSGDRGDGSPLHF	TGCGCCAGCAGTGGAGACAGGGGGGATGGATCACCCCTCCACTTT
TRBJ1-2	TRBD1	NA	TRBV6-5	CASSPPGTGGYGYTF	TGTGCCAGCAGCCCCCCTGGGACAGGAGGCTATGGCTACACCTTC
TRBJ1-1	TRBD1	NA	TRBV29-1	CSVEEYRPGGNTEAFF	TGCAGCGTTGAAGAGTACAGGCCAGGGGGAAACACTGAAGCTTTCTTT
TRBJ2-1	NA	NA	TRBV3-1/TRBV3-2	CASSQDRRISYNEQFF	TGTGCCAGCAGCCAAGATAGGAGAATCTCCTACAATGAGCAGTTCTTC
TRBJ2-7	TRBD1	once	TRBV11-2	CASSLAQGAYEQYF	TGTGCCAGCAGCTTAGCCCAGGGGGCTTACGAGCAGTACTTC
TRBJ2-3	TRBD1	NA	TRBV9	CASSHRTGQRTDTQYF	TGTGCCAGCAGCCACCGTACGGGACAGCGCACAGATACGCAGTATTTT
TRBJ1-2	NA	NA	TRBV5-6	CASSLIDGYTF	TGTGCCAGCAGCTTAATCGATGGCTACACCTTC
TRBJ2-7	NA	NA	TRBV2	CASSDKQGHEQYF	TGTGCCAGCAGTGACAAACAGGGTCACGAGCAGTACTTC
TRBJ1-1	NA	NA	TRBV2	CAFGREVNTEAFF	TGTGCCTTTGGCCGGGAGGTAAACACTGAAGCTTTCTTT
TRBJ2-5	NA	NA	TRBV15	CATSRPGQQETQYF	TGTGCCACCAGCAGACCGGGACAACAAGAGACCCAGTACTTC
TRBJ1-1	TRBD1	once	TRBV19	CASSLRDRGLRTEAFF	TGTGCCAGTAGTCTCCGGGACAGGGGGCTGAGGACTGAAGCTTTCTTT
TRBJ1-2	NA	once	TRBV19	CASSIDLSDRDHGYTF	TGTGCCAGTAGTATAGATCTATCCGACAGAGACCATGGCTACACCTTC
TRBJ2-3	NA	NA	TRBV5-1	CASGDSSELADTQYF	TGCGCCAGCGGCGACAGTTCGGAGCTCGCAGATACGCAGTATTTT
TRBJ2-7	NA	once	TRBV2	CASSPHYEQYF	TGTGCCAGCAGCCCCCACTACGAGCAGTACTTC
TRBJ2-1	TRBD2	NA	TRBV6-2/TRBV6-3	CASSPDIAGVGNEQFF	TGTGCCAGCAGTCCGGATATAGCGGGGGTGGGCAATGAGCAGTTCTTC
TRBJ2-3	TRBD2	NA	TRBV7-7	CASSLSVSGEGDTQYF	TGTGCCAGCAGCTTATCGGTTTCCGGGGAGGGAGATACGCAGTATTTT
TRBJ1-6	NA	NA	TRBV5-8	CASSSSSYNSPLHF	TGTGCCAGCAGCTCGAGCTCCTATAATTCACCCCTCCACTTT
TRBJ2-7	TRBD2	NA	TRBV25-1	CASSDSQRGASSYEQYF	TGTGCCAGCAGTGACTCTCAGCGGGGGGCCAGCTCCTACGAACAGTACTTC
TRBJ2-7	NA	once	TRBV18	CASSPRATGIYEQYF	TGTGCCAGCTCACCACGAGCGACAGGAATTTACGAGCAGTACTTC
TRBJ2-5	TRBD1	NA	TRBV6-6	CASSRDRGQETQYF	TGTGCCAGCAGCCGAGACAGGGGTCAAGAGACCCAGTACTTC
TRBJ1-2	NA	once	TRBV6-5	CASSYDRTTKYGYTF	TGTGCCAGCAGTTACGACAGAACCACGAAATATGGCTACACCTTC
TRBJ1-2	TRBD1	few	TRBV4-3	CASSPQETGGYGYTF	TGCGCCAGCAGCCCCCAAGAAACAGGGGGCTATGGCTACACCTTC
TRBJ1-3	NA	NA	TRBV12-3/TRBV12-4	CASIPLSGNTIYF	TGTGCCAGCATCCCTTTATCTGGAAACACCATATATTTT
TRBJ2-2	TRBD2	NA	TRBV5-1	CASSSTSGGPNTGELFF	TGCGCCAGCAGCTCGACTAGCGGGGGACCCAACACCGGGGAGCTGTTTTTT
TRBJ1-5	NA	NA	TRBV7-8	CASSFSTLSANQPQHF	TGTGCCAGCAGCTTTTCCACTCTGTCCGCCAATCAGCCCCAGCATTTT
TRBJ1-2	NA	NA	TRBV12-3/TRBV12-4	CASSLVGRLGYTF	TGTGCCAGCAGTTTAGTGGGCAGATTGGGCTACACCTTC
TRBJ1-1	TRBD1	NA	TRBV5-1	CASSRSGQGLDTEAFF	TGCGCCAGCAGCCGCTCCGGACAGGGGCTCGACACTGAAGCTTTCTTT
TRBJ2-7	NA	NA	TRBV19	CASSIGGAGRDEQYF	TGTGCCAGTAGTATTGGGGGAGCGGGTCGCGACGAGCAGTACTTC
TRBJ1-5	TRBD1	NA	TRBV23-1	CASSHSNSGTGMPNQPQHF	TGCGCCAGCAGTCATTCGAATTCCGGGACAGGGATGCCCAATCAGCCCCAGCATTTT
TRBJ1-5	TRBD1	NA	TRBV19	CASSITTGQGRGSNQPQHF	TGTGCCAGTAGTATAACCACGGGACAGGGTAGAGGAAGCAATCAGCCCCAGCATTTT
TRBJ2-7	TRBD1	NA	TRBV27	CASSAGTGAPYEQYF	TGTGCCAGCAGTGCCGGGACAGGGGCTCCCTACGAGCAGTACTTC